This is a list of T cell receptor beta chains from one sample in a study of blood T cell repertoires in COVID-19. The table came from immunoSEQ multiplex PCR; TCRdb's copy has only in-frame clones and leaves some out. Among around 380,000 clones, about 90% were seen once, and the ten largest hold 1.3%. Sequencing was carried out using PBMCs or T cells enriched from blood (not recorded which). These receptors came from a man aged 25 to 40 who had recovered from COVID-19. The CDR3 runs from the conserved cysteine through the conserved F or W. D genes are given only for firm matches. Clone sizes are given selectively: once, few, many, or a class where the clone is expanded.

J gene: TRBJ2-3; V gene: TRBV18; clone size: NA; D gene: NA; CDR3 DNA: TGTGCCAGCTCACCAACTGGGACAACAGATACGCAGTATTTT; CDR3 protein: CASSPTGTTDTQYF
J gene: TRBJ2-7; V gene: TRBV12-2; clone size: NA; D gene: NA; CDR3 DNA: TGTGCAAGTCGCACTTCCCCGGGACTAGCCATAAGTAGGTACTTC; CDR3 protein: CASRTSPGLAISRYF
J gene: TRBJ2-5; V gene: TRBV11-2; clone size: NA; D gene: NA; CDR3 DNA: TGTGCCAGCAGCTTAGATAGGCGGGCCTGGGAGACCCAGTACTTC; CDR3 protein: CASSLDRRAWETQYF
J gene: TRBJ2-7; V gene: TRBV9; clone size: NA; D gene: TRBD2; CDR3 DNA: TGTGCCAGCAGCCAAGAGCAAGCGGGAGGGCAGTTCTACGAGCAGTACTTC; CDR3 protein: CASSQEQAGGQFYEQYF
J gene: TRBJ1-1; V gene: TRBV5-6; clone size: NA; D gene: TRBD1; CDR3 DNA: TGTGCCAGCAGCCCTTGGACAGGGGACTCTGAAGCTTTCTTT; CDR3 protein: CASSPWTGDSEAFF
J gene: TRBJ2-3; V gene: TRBV10-3; clone size: NA; D gene: NA; CDR3 DNA: TGTGCCATCAGGTACAGGGAGTCCTTTACGGATACGCAGTATTTT; CDR3 protein: CAIRYRESFTDTQYF
J gene: TRBJ1-5; V gene: TRBV30; clone size: few; D gene: TRBD1; CDR3 DNA: TGTGCCTTGGGACAGGGGGGAAATCAGCCCCAGCATTTT; CDR3 protein: CALGQGGNQPQHF
J gene: TRBJ2-7; V gene: TRBV5-1; clone size: NA; D gene: NA; CDR3 DNA: TGCGCCAGCAGCGGACCAGGGATAAAGAAATACGAGCAGTACTTC; CDR3 protein: CASSGPGIKKYEQYF
J gene: TRBJ2-2; V gene: TRBV5-4; clone size: NA; D gene: TRBD1; CDR3 DNA: TGTGCCAGCAGCTTGGTCCAGGGGGTAGGGGCCACCGGGGAGCTGTTTTTT; CDR3 protein: CASSLVQGVGATGELFF
J gene: TRBJ2-7; V gene: TRBV5-1; clone size: NA; D gene: TRBD2; CDR3 DNA: TGCGCCAGCAGCCAGGGACTAGCGGTATACGAGCAGTACTTC; CDR3 protein: CASSQGLAVYEQYF
J gene: TRBJ1-5; V gene: TRBV6-2/TRBV6-3; clone size: NA; D gene: NA; CDR3 DNA: TGTGCCAGCAGTTACCTGGTAGGGAGCGGGCAGCCCCAGCATTTT; CDR3 protein: CASSYLVGSGQPQHF
J gene: TRBJ2-7; V gene: TRBV6-5; clone size: once; D gene: NA; CDR3 DNA: TGTGCCAGCAGAGTTTATGAGGGAGCCTACGAGCAGTACTTC; CDR3 protein: CASRVYEGAYEQYF
J gene: TRBJ1-5; V gene: TRBV30; clone size: NA; D gene: NA; CDR3 DNA: TGTGCCTGGAGCCCCGCCGGGGGGAATCAGCCCCAGCATTTT; CDR3 protein: CAWSPAGGNQPQHF
J gene: TRBJ1-2; V gene: TRBV5-1; clone size: many; D gene: NA; CDR3 DNA: TGCGCCAGCAGCGTGGACAGCTCCTATGGCTACACCTTC; CDR3 protein: CASSVDSSYGYTF
J gene: TRBJ1-4; V gene: TRBV19; clone size: NA; D gene: TRBD1; CDR3 DNA: TGTGCCAAATACAGGGGAACTAATGAAAAACTGTTTTTT; CDR3 protein: CAKYRGTNEKLFF
J gene: TRBJ1-1; V gene: TRBV7-9; clone size: NA; D gene: NA; CDR3 DNA: TGTGCCAGCAGCTTATATTCAGGGTTGGCCACTGAAGCTTTCTTT; CDR3 protein: CASSLYSGLATEAFF
J gene: TRBJ1-1; V gene: TRBV30; clone size: NA; D gene: NA; CDR3 DNA: TGTGCCTGGAGTTTTACCCGCGAAGTCACTGAAGCTTTCTTT; CDR3 protein: CAWSFTREVTEAFF
J gene: TRBJ2-1; V gene: TRBV7-2; clone size: NA; D gene: TRBD2; CDR3 DNA: TGTGCCAGCAGCTTTCTCGGGGGGGGCTACAATGAGCAGTTCTTC; CDR3 protein: CASSFLGGGYNEQFF
J gene: TRBJ2-1; V gene: TRBV2; clone size: NA; D gene: TRBD2; CDR3 DNA: TGTGCCAGCAGTGATAGGACTAGCGGGGGGAAAGAGCAGTTCTTC; CDR3 protein: CASSDRTSGGKEQFF
J gene: TRBJ2-7; V gene: TRBV7-8; clone size: once; D gene: NA; CDR3 DNA: TGTGCCAGCAGCTCCACTGGTGATGGGAGCGAGCAGTACTTC; CDR3 protein: CASSSTGDGSEQYF
J gene: TRBJ2-3; V gene: TRBV15; clone size: NA; D gene: TRBD2; CDR3 DNA: TGTGCCACCAGCAGAGATAGATGGGCTAGCGGGGGGTCAGACAACACAGATACGCAGTATTTT; CDR3 protein: CATSRDRWASGGSDNTDTQYF
J gene: TRBJ1-2; V gene: TRBV7-9; clone size: NA; D gene: TRBD1; CDR3 DNA: TGTGCCAGCAGCTTAGGCGACAGGGCCTATGGCTACACCTTC; CDR3 protein: CASSLGDRAYGYTF
J gene: TRBJ1-1; V gene: TRBV18; clone size: NA; D gene: NA; CDR3 DNA: TGTGCCAGCTCACCCTCCCCTCCAGGGAACACTGAAGCTTTCTTT; CDR3 protein: CASSPSPPGNTEAFF
J gene: TRBJ2-7; V gene: TRBV29-1; clone size: NA; D gene: TRBD2; CDR3 DNA: TGCAGCGTTGAACTAGCGGGGGATAGCTCCTACGAGCAGTACTTC; CDR3 protein: CSVELAGDSSYEQYF
J gene: TRBJ1-6; V gene: TRBV9; clone size: NA; D gene: NA; CDR3 DNA: TGTGCCAGCAGCGCCGGGGGGAGAGTGAATTCACCCCTCCACTTT; CDR3 protein: CASSAGGRVNSPLHF